Detailed here is one TCR beta chain. Its antigen specificity is not known. One base away there is no much larger clone; base qualities are not given. CD8 naive samples consisted of CD45RO-negative cells that were positively selected for CCR7, yielding a CD45RA+CCR7+ population without TemRA cells. The donors were healthy, HIV-negative adults with no recently reported acute infections or vaccinations. All donors were Caucasian adults living in Nashville, Tennessee, USA. Blood was collected by leukapheresis, and PBMCs were isolated by Ficoll-Histopaque density gradient centrifugation and then cryopreserved in liquid nitrogen vapor phase. Analytical flow cytometry was used to check the purity and quantity of each magnetically sorted T cell population. Genomic DNA was isolated from each sorted fraction and quantified by UV absorbance on a Nanodrop 2000c. Using the deep immunoSEQ assay, multiplex PCR amplified TCR CDR3 regions from genomic DNA. Genomic DNA extracted from each cell subset was distributed evenly over all wells of several immunoSEQ 96-well plates, and each plate served as one replicate. For sorted subsets, approximately 0.2 ug of genomic DNA, equivalent to 25,000 to 30,000 T cell genomes, went into each replicate PCR. Purified libraries were quantified with a Qubit 3.0 fluorometer, sized on a Bioanalyzer 2100, and re-quantified with the KAPA Library Quantification kit. Each immunoSEQ 96-well plate was sequenced on its own single-read 150-cycle Illumina NextSeq 550 flow cell. Per the authors' processing: The immunoSEQ output contained only junctional sequences without quality scores, so filtering could not match that applied to full-length reads. To assign V/J genes and CDR3, sequences were annotated against IMGT germline references using PyIR, a Python wrapper for IgBLAST v1.9. Reads were removed for weak V/J assignments (E-value above 1e-6), missing CDR3, stop codons, out-of-frame junctions, or ambiguous translated residues. V3J clonotypes were defined as sequences sharing an identical inferred V gene, J gene, and CDR3 amino acid sequence. Percentage overlap between repertoires was calculated by dividing the number of shared unique clonotypes by the size of the smaller repertoire. RTK rarefaction, the Chao1 estimator, and Recon v2.1 estimates of unobserved clonotypes were used to assess repertoire richness. Generation probabilities were computed with OLGA for all TCRbeta clonotypes obtained by the gDNA method from a handful of donors. The table comes from immuneACCESS by way of TCRdb, which keeps in-frame sequences with V and J called. Part of the clones is missing from these tables; in studies checked, under half for an unresolved V gene and the rest for unknown reasons. The V and J calls and clone size were taken over from that table, and D and trimming were inferred from the DNA. In this sample the table shows fewer than 1 million clones, around 96% of which occur a single time. Of the sample, about 0.25% falls within the top ten clones.

The CDR3 numbers 14 residues from cysteine through phenylalanine. The only DNA kept is the CDR3, 42 bases in frame from the first base. Reading the germline V gene gives CDR1 SGHTA and CDR2 FQGNSA. V lost 2 bases and J lost 3 bases; the stretch between them is 11 bases long. The data were taken from a study of shared clonotypes between healthy human individuals (dated by TCRdb to the early 2020s). Notes on the research overall: The cohort comprised a couple of women and a few men aged 18 to 49 years. To estimate repertoire size and how much clonotype sharing occurs between individuals, the study deeply sequenced the blood TCR repertoires of five healthy adults. Libraries were prepared and TCR repertoires were sequenced by different laboratories using diverse techniques, in order to increase sequencing depth and limit assay-specific biases. Leukapheresis yielded between about 0.9 and 9.5 billion PBMCs per donor. For each donor, three plates each were used for CD4 naive and CD4 memory, two plates were used for CD8 naive, and one plate was used for CD8 memory.

The investigation overall reported the following: Sampling was restricted to blood, and TCR repertoires in tissue are likely to differ from TCR repertoires in blood. Incomplete sequencing was indicated by rarefaction of sorted-subset datasets, despite the large sequencing depth. The genetic and exposure-history diversity represented was limited by the small number of donors. Naive subsets generally had larger estimated clonotype richness than memory subsets. Pairwise subsampling led to the expectation that sequencing depth would affect the degree of clonotype sharing among donors. Approximately 5% of naive CD4, 3.5% of naive CD8, approximately 2.2% of memory CD4, and 0.4% of memory CD8 clonotypes were shared across four donors. Clonotypes shared by all four sorted-subset donors showed higher generation probabilities than non-shared clonotypes.

The specimen sequenced was naive CD8+ T cells sorted from blood. Read against the paper, the sample's cell subset or site label means: CD45RA+CCR7+. The receptor's source is a man aged 30-40 years in good health. The chain is assembled from TRBV7-2 and TRBJ2-7; 6 matching bases give a weak D call of TRBD1. The bases read TGTGCCAGCAGCTTACGACTCAGGGGCTACGAGCAGTACTTC. This translates into CASSLRLRGYEQYF.